This T cell receptor beta chain was identified during a study of cytomegalovirus exposure and HLA in healthy donors. The CDR3 consists of 12 residues. The V gene lost 2 bases and the J gene lost 15 bases, with 14 bases spanning the gap. Germline V gene sequence: CDR1 WSHSY, CDR2 SAAADI. PCR involved 60 Vbeta and 13 Jbeta primers. Here immunoSEQ multiplex PCR was the method, and the copy in TCRdb shows in-frame clones only, minus some. Found here are tens of thousands of clones, 80% of them singletons; the top ten hold roughly 5.6%. This clonotype originated in a male donor in good health and CMV-seronegative. The rearrangement uses TRBV10-2 and TRBJ2-1; perhaps TRBD1 as D (5 bases). The material sequenced was PBMCs. As DNA, the CDR3 is TGCGCCAGCAGTGAGCCCCAGGGCCAAGGGTTCTTC. It is translated as CASSEPQGQGFF.